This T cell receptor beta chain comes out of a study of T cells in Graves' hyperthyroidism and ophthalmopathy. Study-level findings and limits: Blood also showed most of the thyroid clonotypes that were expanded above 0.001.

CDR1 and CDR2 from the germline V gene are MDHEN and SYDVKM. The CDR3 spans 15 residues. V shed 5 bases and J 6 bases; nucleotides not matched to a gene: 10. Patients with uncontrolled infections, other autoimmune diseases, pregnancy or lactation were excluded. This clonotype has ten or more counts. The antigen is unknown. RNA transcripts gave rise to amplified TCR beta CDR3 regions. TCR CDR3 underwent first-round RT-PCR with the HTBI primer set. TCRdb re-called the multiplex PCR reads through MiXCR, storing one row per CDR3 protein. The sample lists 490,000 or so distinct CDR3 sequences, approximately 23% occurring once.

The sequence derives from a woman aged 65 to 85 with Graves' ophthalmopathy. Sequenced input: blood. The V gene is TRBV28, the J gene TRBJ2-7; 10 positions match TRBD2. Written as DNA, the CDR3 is TGTGCCAGCAGTCCCCTCAGCGGGAGGGCCCGCGAGCAGTACTTC. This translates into CASSPLSGRAREQYF. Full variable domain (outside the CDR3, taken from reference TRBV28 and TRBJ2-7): DVKVTQSSRYLVKRTGEKVFLECVQDMDHENMFWYRQDPGLGLRLIYFSYDVKMKEKGDIPEGYSVSREKKERFSLILESASTNQTSMYLCASSPLSGRAREQYFGPGTRLTVT.